The 24 T cell receptor beta chains presented below share a single source sample, sequenced in a study of blood T cell repertoires in COVID-19 (dated by TCRdb to 2020 to 2022). Library prep was done by the immunoSEQ multiplex PCR assay. TCRdb took this table from immuneACCESS and kept in-frame rearrangements with V and J called. Such tables lack part of the clones; where checked against another copy, unresolved V genes explain under half of the gap, and the rest is unexplained. This sample is represented by a few hundred thousand clones; approximately 90% of them were singletons. The ten largest clones take up approximately 3.7% of the sample. Input material: peripheral blood. All receptors come from a man between 60 and 75 years old who had recovered from COVID-19.

The chain uses TRBV5-1 and TRBJ2-1, with TRBD2 matching 7 bases. Germline V gene sequence: CDR1 SGHRS, CDR2 YFSETQ. The CDR3 has 16 amino acids. The ends lost 1 base at V and 5 bases at J; junction bases unmatched: 9. CDR3 sequence (DNA): TGCGCCAGCAGCTTGACGGTTGAGCGGGGACACAATGAGCAGTTCTTC. Its translation: CASSLTVERGHNEQFF.

This clone was observed a single time. The chain is built from TRBV7-8 and TRBJ2-6, with a weak D call TRBD1 (5 bases). Germline V gives CDR1 SGHVS, CDR2 FQNEAQ. V lost 5 bases, J lost 0 bases, and 11 bases lay in between. The CDR3 runs 16 residues. The CDR3 reads CASSLDSYSGANVLTF. In nucleotides, the CDR3 is TGTGCCAGCAGCCTCGACAGTTACTCTGGGGCCAACGTCCTGACTTTC.

V usage is TRBV27 and J usage is TRBJ1-2, with 10 bases fitting TRBD1. Looked up from germline, CDR1 is MNHEY and CDR2 is SMNVEV (reference sequence). V gave up 8 bases and J gave up 6 bases; unmatched junction bases: 12. CDR3 length: 15 amino acids. CDR3 coding DNA: TGTGCCAGCGCAGCCATCGCCGGGACAGGGGATGGCTACACCTTC. Protein: CASAAIAGTGDGYTF.

To note about this clone: At one of its ends the junction is not consistent with the germline gene, which may arise from a read error. This rearrangement joins TRBV7-7 to TRBJ2-3, with 11 bases that match TRBD2. The CDR3 contains 15 residues. Germline CDR1 and CDR2: SSHAT and FNYEAQ (reference sequence). The CDR3 region has the DNA TGTGCTAGCAGCGTTAGCGGGGGGGCCGCAGATACGCAGTATTTT. This gives the protein CASSVSGGAADTQYF.

The rearrangement links TRBV7-9 to TRBJ1-2, with D unclear. The CDR3 is 15 residues long. The germline V gene has CDR1 SEHNR and CDR2 FQNEAQ (reference sequence). V gave up 1 base and J gave up 1 base, with 10 bases separating them. The CDR3 reads CASSLDVGDNYGYTF. The CDR3 coding sequence is TGTGCCAGCAGCTTAGATGTAGGAGATAACTATGGCTACACCTTC.

The chain has TRBV14 and TRBJ2-3; the match to TRBD2 covers 7 bases. Trimming removed 0 bases from V and 11 bases from J; junction bases left unmatched: 5. Germline CDR1 is SGHDN and CDR2 is FVKESK. The CDR3 totals 13 residues. The CDR3 spells CASSQEVGGMQYF. CDR3 coding DNA: TGTGCCAGCAGCCAAGAGGTGGGGGGGATGCAGTATTTT. The full variable domain, in which reference TRBV14 and TRBJ2-3 provide the parts outside the CDR3, is EAGVTQFPSHSVIEKGQTVTLRCDPISGHDNLYWYRRVMGKEIKFLLHFVKESKQDESGMPNNRFLAERTGGTYSTLKVQPAELEDSGVYFCASSQEVGGMQYFGPGTRLTVL.

The chain links TRBV30 to TRBJ2-5; maybe TRBD2 (5 bases). Trimming pared 1 base from V and 0 bases from J, leaving 9 bases between. CDR1 is GTSNPN and CDR2 is SVGIG in the germline V gene (reference sequence). The CDR3 runs to 14 residues. The CDR3 DNA reads TGTGCCTGGAGTGCCGGGGTCAACCAAGAGACCCAGTACTTC. Protein sequence: CAWSAGVNQETQYF.

The J gene is TRBJ2-6, the V gene TRBV27; 9 nucleotides match TRBD1. V lost 5 bases, J lost 3 bases, and 8 bases stayed unmatched. Germline V CDR1 and CDR2: MNHEY, SMNVEV (reference sequence). This CDR3 contains 17 residues. CDR3 amino acids: CASSRWTGEFGANVLTF. The CDR3 DNA reads as TGTGCCAGCAGTCGCTGGACAGGGGAATTTGGGGCCAACGTCCTGACTTTC.

This clone was recorded a few times. This chain links TRBV27 with TRBJ1-2, with TRBD1 as a possible D gene (5 bases). Germline CDR1 and CDR2: MNHEY and SMNVEV (reference sequence). The CDR3 runs 18 residues. Trimming removed 5 bases at V and 7 bases at J, with 29 bases between. CDR3 region: CASSGRHSAAGLYSGYTF. The CDR3 nucleotides read TGTGCCAGCAGTGGCAGACATTCCGCCGCAGGGCTATATAGTGGCTACACCTTC.

The chain couples TRBV5-1 to TRBJ2-3, with D perhaps TRBD1 (6 bases). CDR1 and CDR2 from the germline V gene are SGHRS and YFSETQ. The CDR3 has 12 residues. Trimming removed 5 bases at V and 2 bases at J, with 6 bases between. The CDR3 DNA reads TGCGCCAGCAGGGGGGCCACAGATACGCAGTATTTT. This encodes CASRGATDTQYF.

This chain uses TRBV15 with TRBJ1-3; D not certain. Germline CDR1 LNHNV, CDR2 YYDKDF (reference sequence). There are 13 residues in the CDR3. The V gene lost 8 bases and the J gene lost 0 bases, with 8 bases spanning the gap. This CDR3 is CATRLSSGNTIYF. In DNA, the CDR3 is TGTGCCACCCGCCTGAGCTCTGGAAACACCATATATTTT. The full variable domain, completed using reference TRBV15 and TRBJ1-3, is DAMVIQNPRYQVTQFGKPVTLSCSQTLNHNVMYWYQQKSSQAPKLLFHYYDKDFNNEADTPDNFQSRRPNTSFCFLDIRSPGLGDTAMYLCATRLSSGNTIYFGEGSWLTVV.

The chain joins TRBV18 to TRBJ2-7; no definite D call. V lost 6 bases and J lost 3, with 21 bases in between. The germline V gene has CDR1 KGHSH and CDR2 LQKENI. The length of the CDR3 is 16 residues. The CDR3 bases are TGTGCCAGCTCGTTAGAACCGGGTCTAAAAATCTACGAGCAGTACTTC. Its protein is CASSLEPGLKIYEQYF.

The CDR3 spells CASSRDAGGPNEQFF. CDR3 bases: TGTGCCAGCAGTAGGGACGCGGGGGGGCCTAATGAGCAGTTCTTC. V and J are TRBV2 and TRBJ2-1, with 9 bases fitting TRBD2. J was trimmed by 7 bases and V by 5 bases; bases with no gene match: 9. Per the germline V gene, CDR1 is SNHLY and CDR2 is FYNNEI. CDR3 length equals 15 residues.

The chain has TRBV2 and TRBJ2-3, with 10 bases lining up with TRBD2. Unmatched junction bases numbered 1, after V lost 5 bases and J lost 2 bases. CDR1 and CDR2 from the germline V gene are SNHLY and FYNNEI. This CDR3 is 14 amino acids long. This CDR3 is CASSSGGVTDTQYF. The CDR3 coding sequence is TGTGCCAGCAGTAGCGGGGGGGTCACAGATACGCAGTATTTT.

This chain joins TRBV6-5 and TRBJ2-3, with 7 bases aligning to TRBD1. The V segment lost 6 bases and the J segment 2 bases; nucleotides outside the gene matches: 5. Germline CDR1 and CDR2: MNHEY and SVGAGI. This CDR3 comprises 14 residues. The CDR3 DNA follows: TGTGCCAGCAGCCCGGGACAGCTCACAGATACGCAGTATTTT. Translated: CASSPGQLTDTQYF.

The chain employs TRBV9 and TRBJ2-1, with 9 bases lining up with TRBD1. The germline V gene encodes CDR1 SGDLS and CDR2 YYNGEE. V dropped 3 bases and J dropped 6; count of bases not matched to a gene: 10. The CDR3 runs 16 residues. This CDR3 reads CASSAQADRGVNEQFF. The CDR3 DNA is TGTGCCAGCAGCGCCCAAGCGGACAGGGGAGTCAATGAGCAGTTCTTC.

This rearrangement joins TRBV19 to TRBJ1-5; 9 nucleotides align to TRBD1. Per germline, CDR1 LNHDA and CDR2 SQIVND (reference sequence). The CDR3 extends over 14 amino acids. The V and J ends lost 4 bases and 5 bases, in that order; junction bases with no gene match: 3. The CDR3 region is CASSTTGGDQPQHF. Here the CDR3 DNA reads TGTGCCAGTAGTACAACAGGGGGCGATCAGCCCCAGCATTTT.

The V and J genes are TRBV5-5 and TRBJ1-2; 8 bases fit TRBD1. V shed 4 bases, J shed 5 bases, and the junction held 7 bases outside the gene matches. The CDR3 extends over 14 amino acids. Per germline, CDR1 SGHKS and CDR2 YYEKEE (reference sequence). The CDR3 DNA reads TGTGCCAGCAGCCTGGACAGGGTCAGTTATGGCTACACCTTC. It yields the protein CASSLDRVSYGYTF.

This clone was recorded only once. The J gene is TRBJ2-7, the V gene TRBV11-2, with 7 bases that match TRBD2. Germline V gives CDR1 SGHAT, CDR2 FQNNGV. V was clipped by 3 bases and J by 7 bases; unmatched bases: 9. The CDR3 runs 14 residues. In DNA form, the CDR3 reads TGTGCCAGCAGCTTGAGCGGGGAGGCTAGAGAGCAGTACTTC. It translates to CASSLSGEAREQYF.

The CDR3 protein is CASSLRGQEFYGYTF. The CDR3 nucleotides are TGTGCCAGCAGCTTAAGGGGACAGGAATTTTATGGCTACACCTTC. The chain links TRBV7-9 to TRBJ1-2, with 8 bases aligning to TRBD1. The CDR3 contains 15 residues. Germline CDR1 SEHNR, CDR2 FQNEAQ (reference sequence). Unmatched junction bases numbered 7, after V lost 2 bases and J lost 5 bases. The whole variable domain, remainder taken from reference TRBV7-9 and TRBJ1-2, is DTGVSQNPRHKITKRGQNVTFRCDPISEHNRLYWYRQTLGQGPEFLTYFQNEAQLEKSRLLSDRFSAERPKGSFSTLEIQRTEQGDSAMYLCASSLRGQEFYGYTFGSGTRLTVV.

This chain connects TRBV7-2 to TRBJ2-3, with D maybe TRBD2 (6 bases). Trimming pared 1 base from V and 0 bases from J, leaving 11 bases between. CDR1 SGHTA and CDR2 FQGNSA come from the germline V gene. CDR3 length equals 16 residues. CDR3 amino acids: CASSLGPSVSTDTQYF. The CDR3 DNA follows: TGTGCCAGCAGCTTAGGTCCTAGCGTGAGCACAGATACGCAGTATTTT. Full variable domain (remainder filled in from reference TRBV7-2 and TRBJ2-3): GAGVSQSPSNKVTEKGKDVELRCDPISGHTALYWYRQSLGQGLEFLIYFQGNSAPDKSGLPSDRFSAERTGGSVSTLTIQRTQQEDSAVYLCASSLGPSVSTDTQYFGPGTRLTVL.

This chain uses TRBV19 with TRBJ2-3; 7 bases match TRBD1. The CDR3 sequence is 15 residues long. V dropped 9 bases and J dropped 0; count of bases not matched to a gene: 9. The germline V gene has CDR1 LNHDA and CDR2 SQIVND (reference sequence). CDR3 DNA sequence: TGTGCCAGCACCAGACAGGGCGCTAGCACAGATACGCAGTATTTT. This encodes CASTRQGASTDTQYF.

This chain joins TRBV6-4 and TRBJ2-4; 11 nucleotides agree with TRBD1. The germline V gene encodes CDR1 MRHNA and CDR2 SNTAGT. CDR3 length: 20 amino acids. V gave up 2 bases and J gave up 0 bases; unmatched junction bases: 12. The CDR3 spells CASSDPRTGGADGAKNIQYF. The CDR3 region has the DNA TGTGCCAGCAGTGACCCTCGGACAGGGGGCGCCGACGGAGCCAAAAACATTCAGTACTTC.

The V and J genes are TRBV9 and TRBJ2-7; 8 bases are shared with TRBD2. The CDR3 is 13 amino acids. Germline V gene data show CDR1 as SGDLS and CDR2 as YYNGEE. The V segment lost 7 bases and the J segment 2 bases; nucleotides outside the gene matches: 5. DNA for the CDR3: TGTGCCAGCTCAGAGGGACTAGCCTACGAGCAGTACTTC. Protein sequence: CASSEGLAYEQYF.